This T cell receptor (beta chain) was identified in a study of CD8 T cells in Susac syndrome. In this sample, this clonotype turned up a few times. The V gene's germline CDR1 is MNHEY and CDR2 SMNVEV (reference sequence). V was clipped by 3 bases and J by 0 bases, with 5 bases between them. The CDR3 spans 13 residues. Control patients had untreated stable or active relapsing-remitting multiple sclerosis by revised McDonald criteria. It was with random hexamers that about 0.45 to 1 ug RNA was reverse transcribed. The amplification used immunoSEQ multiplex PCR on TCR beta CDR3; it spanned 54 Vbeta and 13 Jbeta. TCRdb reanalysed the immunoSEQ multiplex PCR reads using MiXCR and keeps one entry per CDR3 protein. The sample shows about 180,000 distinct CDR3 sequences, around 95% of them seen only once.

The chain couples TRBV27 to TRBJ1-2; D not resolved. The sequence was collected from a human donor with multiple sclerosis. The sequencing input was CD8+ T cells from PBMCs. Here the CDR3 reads CASSFTANYGYTF. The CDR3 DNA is TGTGCCAGCAGTTTTACGGCTAACTATGGCTACACCTTC.